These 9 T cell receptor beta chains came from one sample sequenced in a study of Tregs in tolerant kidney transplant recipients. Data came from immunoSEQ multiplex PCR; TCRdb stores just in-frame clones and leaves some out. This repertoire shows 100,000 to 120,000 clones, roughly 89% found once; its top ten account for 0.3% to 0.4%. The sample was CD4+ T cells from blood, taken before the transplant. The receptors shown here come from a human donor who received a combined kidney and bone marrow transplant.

Written as DNA, the CDR3 is TGCGCCAGCAGTCGGGGGGGGGACAGGGAATTCTCCGAGCAGTACTTC. Translating gives CASSRGGDREFSEQYF. The chain links TRBV23-1 to TRBJ2-7; 9 nucleotides match TRBD1. TRBV23-1 belongs to the ORF category, with a function that is uncertain. V lost 4 bases to trimming and J lost 6 bases; unmatched junction nucleotides: 13. There are 16 residues in the CDR3.

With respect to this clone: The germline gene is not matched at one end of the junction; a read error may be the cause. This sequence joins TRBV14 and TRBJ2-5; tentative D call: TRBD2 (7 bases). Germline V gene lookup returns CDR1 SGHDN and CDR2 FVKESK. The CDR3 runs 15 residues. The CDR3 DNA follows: TGTGCAAGCAGCTCCGGTGGGGGGGCACAAGAGACCCAGTACTTC. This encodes CASSSGGGAQETQYF. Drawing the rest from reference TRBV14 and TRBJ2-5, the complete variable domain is EAGVTQFPSHSVIEKGQTVTLRCDPISGHDNLYWYRRVMGKEIKFLLHFVKESKQDESGMPNNRFLAERTGGTYSTLKVQPAELEDSGVYFCASSSGGGAQETQYFGPGTRLLVL.

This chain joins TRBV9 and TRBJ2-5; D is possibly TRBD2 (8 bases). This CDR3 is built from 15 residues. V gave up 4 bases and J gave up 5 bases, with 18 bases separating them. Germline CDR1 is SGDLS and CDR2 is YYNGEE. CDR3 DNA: TGTGCCAGCAGCCCCCGGGAGGGGGCTGGGGAGACCCAGTACTTC. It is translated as CASSPREGAGETQYF.

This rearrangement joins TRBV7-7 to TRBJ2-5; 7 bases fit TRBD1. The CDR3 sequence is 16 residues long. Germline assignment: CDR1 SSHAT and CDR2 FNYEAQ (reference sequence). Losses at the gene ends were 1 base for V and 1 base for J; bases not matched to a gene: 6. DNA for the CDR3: TGTGCCAGCAGCTTAGACCCGGGACAGCGCCAAGAGACCCAGTACTTC. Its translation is CASSLDPGQRQETQYF. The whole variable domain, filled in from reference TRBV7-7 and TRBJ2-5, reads GAGVSQSPRYKVTKRGQDVTLRCDPISSHATLYWYQQALGQGPEFLTYFNYEAQPDKSGLPSDRFSAERPEGSISTLTIQRTEQRDSAMYRCASSLDPGQRQETQYFGPGTRLLVL.

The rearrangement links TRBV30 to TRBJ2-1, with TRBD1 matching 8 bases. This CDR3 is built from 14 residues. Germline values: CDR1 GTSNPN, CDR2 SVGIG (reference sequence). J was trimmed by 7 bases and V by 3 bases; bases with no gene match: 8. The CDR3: CAWSWAGGRNEQFF. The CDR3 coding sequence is TGTGCCTGGAGCTGGGCAGGGGGCAGGAATGAGCAGTTCTTC.

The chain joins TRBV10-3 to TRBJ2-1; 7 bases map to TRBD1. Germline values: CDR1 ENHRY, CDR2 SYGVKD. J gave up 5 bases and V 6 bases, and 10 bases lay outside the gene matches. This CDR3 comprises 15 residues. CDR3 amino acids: CAISAHGQGDNEQFF. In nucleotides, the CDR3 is TGTGCCATCAGCGCACATGGGCAGGGGGACAATGAGCAGTTCTTC.

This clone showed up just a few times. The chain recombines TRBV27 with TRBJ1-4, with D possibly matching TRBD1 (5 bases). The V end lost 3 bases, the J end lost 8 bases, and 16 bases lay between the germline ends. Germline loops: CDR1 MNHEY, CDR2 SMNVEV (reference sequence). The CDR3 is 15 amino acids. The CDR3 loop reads CASSLLGGAGEKLFF. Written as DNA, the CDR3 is TGTGCCAGCAGTTTGCTTGGAGGGGCTGGGGAAAAACTGTTTTTT.

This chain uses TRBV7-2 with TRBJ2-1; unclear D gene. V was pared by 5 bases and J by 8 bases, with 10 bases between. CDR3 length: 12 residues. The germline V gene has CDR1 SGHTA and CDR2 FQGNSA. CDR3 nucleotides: TGTGCCAGCAGCCGACTTTTCGATGAGCAGTTCTTC. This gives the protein CASSRLFDEQFF.

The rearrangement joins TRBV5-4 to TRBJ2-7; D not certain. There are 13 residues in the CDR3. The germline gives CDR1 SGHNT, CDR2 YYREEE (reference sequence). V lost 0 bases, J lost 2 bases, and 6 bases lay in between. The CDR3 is CASSLAGPYEQYF. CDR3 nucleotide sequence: TGTGCCAGCAGCTTGGCCGGTCCCTACGAGCAGTACTTC.